This T cell receptor beta chain was identified in a study of OX40 agonist ivuxolimab in advanced cancers. About the research overall: A mean age of roughly 60 years, range 23 to 79, was recorded, and 80% to 90% were male.

Here immunoSEQ multiplex PCR was the method, and the copy in TCRdb shows in-frame clones only, minus some. The table has around 45,000 clones, around 84% seen once. This CDR3 has 14 amino acids. V lost 0 bases and J lost 4, with 9 bases in between. Germline V CDR1 and CDR2: SGDLS, YYNGEE. The sequence derives from an adult with an advanced solid tumor such as melanoma, head and neck, liver or kidney cancer. The chain has TRBV9 and TRBJ2-3; D possibly corresponds to TRBD2 (6 bases). The sequencing here drew on CD4+ or CD8+ T cells sorted from blood, taken in a trial of the OX40 agonist ivuxolimab. CDR3 region: CASSVGPSADTQYF. The CDR3 coding sequence is TGTGCCAGCAGCGTAGGCCCTAGCGCAGATACGCAGTATTTT.